The TCR beta chain described here comes from a study of T cells after posttransplantation cyclophosphamide. Points from the study as a whole: Recipient CMV seropositivity and CMV reactivation strongly tracked TRB clonality. Later blood repertoires were often dominated by clones from the donor CD8+ memory compartment. Skin or GI-infiltrating T cells shared few TRB sequences with blood.

A single count supports this clone. Its antigen is still unknown. Some clones are missing from TCRdb's copy, which holds only in-frame ones; the method was immunoSEQ multiplex PCR. The data show about 10,000 clones, with approximately 87% seen just once and 26% held by the top ten. Controls had myeloablative marrow grafts with methotrexate and calcineurin inhibitor, sampled at 1 year. The ends were cut back, 1 base at V and 4 bases at J, with 14 bases in the middle. The CDR3 runs to 16 residues. CDR1 SGHVS and CDR2 FQNEAQ come from the germline V gene. The sequence derives from a young adult male patient who received an allogeneic stem cell transplant from an unrelated donor, was CMV-positive, and had no GVHD. The graft donor may be the source of some T cells. The specimen comprised PBMCs, sampled after an allogeneic stem cell transplant with a calcineurin inhibitor and methotrexate. This chain connects TRBV7-8 to TRBJ1-5, with D possibly being TRBD1 (5 bases). The CDR3 nucleotides are TGTGCCAGCAGCTTAGAGGGAGGGGCATTTAATCAGCCCCAGCATTTT. Translated: CASSLEGGAFNQPQHF.